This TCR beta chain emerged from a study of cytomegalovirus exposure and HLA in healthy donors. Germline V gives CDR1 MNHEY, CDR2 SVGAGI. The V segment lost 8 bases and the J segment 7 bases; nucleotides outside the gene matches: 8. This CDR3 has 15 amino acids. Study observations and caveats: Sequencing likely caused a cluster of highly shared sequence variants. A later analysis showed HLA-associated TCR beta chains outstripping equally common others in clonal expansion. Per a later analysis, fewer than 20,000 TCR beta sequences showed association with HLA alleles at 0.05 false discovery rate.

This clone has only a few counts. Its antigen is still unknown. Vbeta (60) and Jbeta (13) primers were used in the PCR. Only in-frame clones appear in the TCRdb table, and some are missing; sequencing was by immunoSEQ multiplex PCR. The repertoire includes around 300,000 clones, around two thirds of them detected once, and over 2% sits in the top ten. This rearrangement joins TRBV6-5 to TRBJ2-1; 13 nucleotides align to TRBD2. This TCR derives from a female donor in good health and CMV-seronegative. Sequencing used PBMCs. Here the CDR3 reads CASVSQGLAGNEQFF. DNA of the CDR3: TGTGCCAGCGTCTCGCAGGGACTAGCGGGAAATGAGCAGTTCTTC.